These 13 T cell receptor beta chains came from one sample sequenced in a study of blood T cell repertoires in COVID-19. Assay used: immunoSEQ multiplex PCR; TCRdb lists only in-frame clones, some missing. The sample has about 59,000 clones; 80% are singletons. Material: peripheral blood. These receptors were taken from a man in his 60s with acute or convalescent COVID-19.

This chain connects TRBV9 to TRBJ1-5; D call uncertain. V lost 4 bases, J lost 0 bases, and 14 bases lay in between. The CDR3 is 16 amino acids. Germline loops: CDR1 SGDLS, CDR2 YYNGEE. CDR3 DNA: TGTGCCAGCAGCCGAAGAGCGGGAAATAGCAATCAGCCCCAGCATTTT. Translation gives CASSRRAGNSNQPQHF.

The rearrangement uses TRBV5-1 and TRBJ2-7, with TRBD2 matching over 14 bases. Germline V gene lookup returns CDR1 SGHRS and CDR2 YFSETQ. V lost 0 bases and J lost 0; bases outside the gene matches: 5. The CDR3 contains 18 residues. CDR3 sequence (DNA): TGCGCCAGCAGCTTGGGACTAGCGGGGGGGCCCAGCTCCTACGAGCAGTACTTC. This codes for CASSLGLAGGPSSYEQYF.

The chain joins TRBV18 to TRBJ1-1; D unresolved. The germline CDR1 and CDR2 sequences are KGHSH and LQKENI. This CDR3 contains 14 residues. V dropped 2 bases and J dropped 4 bases, with 11 bases sitting between them. DNA of the CDR3: TGTGCCAGCTCACCATCCCCGGGGATCACTGAAGCTTTCTTT. Encoded protein: CASSPSPGITEAFF.

This sequence joins TRBV29-1 and TRBJ2-3; D may be TRBD1 (5 bases). CDR3 length equals 12 residues. Trimming pared 8 bases from V and 1 base from J, leaving 10 bases between. The germline CDR1 and CDR2 sequences are SQVTM and ANQGSEA. CDR3 sequence reads: CSIDSGTDTQYF. For the CDR3, the DNA is TGCAGCATAGACAGCGGCACAGATACGCAGTATTTT.

J is TRBJ1-6 and V is TRBV5-4, with 7 bases fitting TRBD1. The CDR3 runs to 14 residues. Trimming cost V 2 bases and J 6 bases; bases outside gene matches: 2. Germline CDR1 SGHNT, CDR2 YYREEE (reference sequence). The CDR3 sequence: CASSLAGGNSPLHF. As DNA, the CDR3 is TGTGCCAGCAGCTTAGCAGGGGGTAATTCACCCCTCCACTTT.

J is TRBJ2-1 and V is TRBV29-1, with TRBD1 identical over 7 bases. Germline values: CDR1 SQVTM, CDR2 ANQGSEA. The CDR3 is made up of 13 amino acids. With V trimmed by 4 bases and J by 8 bases, 8 bases remained unmatched. CDR3 sequence (DNA): TGCAGCGTTGGAACCTCCACAGGGGATGAGCAGTTCTTC. This encodes CSVGTSTGDEQFF.

This clone was found a few times. The identical CDR3 is also encoded by other nucleotide sequences in the sample. This rearrangement joins TRBV3-1 (or the pseudogene TRBV3-2) to TRBJ1-1; tentative D call: TRBD1 (6 bases). The CDR3 loop spans 11 amino acids. The germline V gene has CDR1 LGHDT and CDR2 YNNKEL (reference sequence). Deletions cut 6 bases from V and 5 bases from J, with 7 bases between. The chain's CDR3 is CASRGGTEAFF. The CDR3 nucleotides are TGTGCCAGCAGAGGGGGTACTGAAGCTTTCTTT.

The V gene is TRBV4-1, the J gene TRBJ1-1, with a weak D call TRBD1 (5 bases). The CDR3 covers 17 residues. The germline CDR1 and CDR2 sequences are MGHRA and YSYEKL. V was clipped by 1 base and J by 0 bases, with 15 bases between them. In DNA form, the CDR3 reads TGCGCCAGCAGCCAAGGCCCCCCGGGGGAGTTGAACACTGAAGCTTTCTTT. Translation gives CASSQGPPGELNTEAFF.

The chain recombines TRBV7-9 with TRBJ2-3; TRBD1 is a possible D gene (6 bases). The ends were cut back, 8 bases at V and 4 bases at J, with 19 bases in the middle. In germline, CDR1 is SEHNR, CDR2 FQNEAQ (reference sequence). The CDR3 covers 15 residues. In nucleotides, the CDR3 is TGTGCCAGCTCCCTCAGACAGGATGAAGCAGATACGCAGTATTTT. Protein product: CASSLRQDEADTQYF.

The J gene is TRBJ1-4, the V gene TRBV7-8, with D hard to call. Germline V gene sequence: CDR1 SGHVS, CDR2 FQNEAQ. The CDR3 has 13 amino acids. The germline V and J ends were trimmed by 5 bases and 8 bases, with 12 bases remaining between them. CDR3 in amino acids: CASSPVWREKLFF. For the CDR3, the DNA is TGTGCCAGCAGCCCGGTTTGGAGGGAAAAACTGTTTTTT.

The chain has TRBV19 and TRBJ1-1, with D perhaps matching TRBD1 (6 bases). The CDR3 is 14 residues long. Trimming shortened V by 6 bases and J by 1 base, and 12 bases separated the two germline ends. The germline CDR1 and CDR2 sequences are LNHDA and SQIVND (reference sequence). The CDR3 coding sequence is TGTGCCAGTAGGCCGGGACATCCGAACACTGAAGCTTTCTTT. Amino acids: CASRPGHPNTEAFF.

There are a few counts of this clone. The gene calls are TRBV6-5 and TRBJ1-1, with D unclear. Germline V CDR1 and CDR2: MNHEY, SVGAGI. V lost 7 bases and J 4 bases, leaving 16 bases between the germline ends. The CDR3 extends over 14 amino acids. CDR3 protein: CASTMTPRATEAFF. DNA for the CDR3: TGTGCCAGCACGATGACTCCGAGAGCCACTGAAGCTTTCTTT.

The chain employs TRBV9 and TRBJ2-3, with 9 bases aligning to TRBD2. Germline CDR1 and CDR2: SGDLS and YYNGEE. V trimming: 4 bases; J trimming: 0 bases; junction bases outside the gene matches: 3. This CDR3 has 15 residues. The CDR3 sequence is CASSIGLASTDTQYF. CDR3 in DNA: TGTGCCAGCAGCATCGGACTAGCGAGCACAGATACGCAGTATTTT.